Listed here are 21 T cell receptor beta chains from one sample, sequenced in a study of T-cell memory formation after mild COVID-19. Each CDR3 protein gets one entry after TCRdb re-called the 5' RACE reads with MiXCR. In the table there are about 470,000 distinct CDR3 sequences, 20% to 30% of which are singletons. Sequencing was carried out using PBMCs or a T cell subset sorted from them (not recorded which). Receptors were obtained from an adult woman who had mild COVID-19 (a few samples of this study predate the infection). Cell type and time point are not known.

This sequence joins TRBV9 and TRBJ1-1; D unclear. The length of the CDR3 is 13 residues. The germline V and J ends were trimmed by 4 bases and 4 bases, with 11 bases remaining between them. Germline V gene sequence: CDR1 SGDLS, CDR2 YYNGEE. This CDR3 reads CASSSGSTTEAFF. As DNA, the CDR3 is TGTGCCAGCAGCTCCGGGTCAACCACTGAAGCTTTCTTT.

V usage is TRBV4-2 and J usage is TRBJ1-2; D perhaps matches TRBD1 (6 bases). CDR3 size: 16 residues. In germline, CDR1 is LGHNA, CDR2 YNFKEQ. The V end was cut by 3 bases, the J end by 3 bases, with 17 bases between. The DNA for the CDR3 is TGTGCCAGCAGCCAGGCAGGCAGGGGATTCGACTATGGCTACACCTTC. Encoded protein: CASSQAGRGFDYGYTF.

This clonotype has only a few counts. The chain joins TRBV5-4 to TRBJ2-2, with 8 bases aligning to TRBD2. This CDR3 spans 14 amino acids. With V trimmed by 0 bases and J by 7 bases, 2 bases remained unmatched. Germline CDR1 is SGHNT and CDR2 is YYREEE (reference sequence). CDR3 residues: CASSLEREYGELFF. DNA of the CDR3: TGTGCCAGCAGCTTGGAGCGGGAGTACGGGGAGCTGTTTTTT.

This clonotype was seen only a few times. The chain combines TRBV7-6 with TRBJ2-7, with 13 bases aligning to TRBD2. CDR1 and CDR2 (germline): SGHVS, FNYEAQ. This CDR3 spans 17 amino acids. Losses at the gene ends were 1 base for V and 4 bases for J; bases not matched to a gene: 7. The CDR3 DNA is TGTGCCAGCAGCTTAGGGACTAGCGGGAGCGCCGTTTACGAGCAGTACTTC. This encodes CASSLGTSGSAVYEQYF.

V and J are TRBV20-1 and TRBJ2-1; 10 nucleotides agree with TRBD2. The CDR3 loop spans 15 amino acids. After removal of 5 bases from V and 10 bases from J, the junction contained 14 bases not matched to a gene. The germline V gene has CDR1 DFQATT and CDR2 SNEGSKA (reference sequence). For the CDR3, the DNA is TGCAGTGCTCCCAGCGGGAGGGCCTCCAATTGGGAGCAGTTCTTC. Translation: CSAPSGRASNWEQFF.

This sequence joins TRBV5-1 and TRBJ1-4; 9 positions agree with TRBD1. Germline loops: CDR1 SGHRS, CDR2 YFSETQ. This CDR3 region has 14 residues. With 4 bases clipped from V and 7 bases from J, the junction kept 5 bases outside the gene matches. The CDR3 loop reads CASSAGTGFEKLFF. In DNA form, the CDR3 reads TGCGCCAGCAGCGCTGGGACAGGGTTTGAAAAACTGTTTTTT.

V gene TRBV5-1 combines with J gene TRBJ2-7, with D possibly TRBD1 on 6 matching bases. Germline CDR1 SGHRS, CDR2 YFSETQ. Trimming pared 5 bases from V and 5 bases from J, leaving 14 bases between. The CDR3 has 13 amino acids. CDR3 bases: TGCGCCAGCAGTGTGGGGGCAGGTAACGAGCAGTACTTC. Its translation is CASSVGAGNEQYF.

This chain links TRBV4-3 with TRBJ2-2; D may correspond to TRBD1 or TRBD2 (5 bases each). Germline lookup yields CDR1 LGHNA and CDR2 YSLEER. The CDR3 runs to 14 residues. V lost 4 bases and J 7 bases, leaving 13 bases between the germline ends. The CDR3 DNA reads as TGCGCCAGCAGCCCTCGGGGCGCTGGCGGGGAGCTGTTTTTT. This encodes CASSPRGAGGELFF.

This clonotype was seen more than once but under ten times. The V call is TRBV7-2, the J call TRBJ1-3, with D possibly matching TRBD1 (5 bases). V was shortened by 5 bases and J by 0 bases, with 20 bases between the two germline ends. This CDR3 has 18 residues. Per the germline V gene, CDR1 is SGHTA and CDR2 is FQGNSA. CDR3 region: CASSPRFDRLSSGNTIYF. The CDR3 region has the DNA TGTGCCAGCAGCCCCCGGTTCGACAGACTTAGCTCTGGAAACACCATATATTTT. Combining the CDR3 with reference TRBV7-2 and TRBJ1-3 gives the whole variable domain GAGVSQSPSNKVTEKGKDVELRCDPISGHTALYWYRQSLGQGLEFLIYFQGNSAPDKSGLPSDRFSAERTGGSVSTLTIQRTQQEDSAVYLCASSPRFDRLSSGNTIYFGEGSWLTVV.

This clonotype was detected a few times. The CDR3 DNA reads TGTGCCAGCTCACCACCGCGACTAGCGGGAGGGCCTAGCTCCTACAATGAGCAGTTCTTC. This translates into CASSPPRLAGGPSSYNEQFF. The chain recombines TRBV18 with TRBJ2-1, with TRBD2 matching over 14 bases. Trimming took 0 bases from V and 0 from J; bases not matched to a gene: 7. The length of the CDR3 is 20 residues. Germline lookup yields CDR1 KGHSH and CDR2 LQKENI.

This clonotype has a single count. The CDR3 DNA sequence: TGTGCCAGCAGCCTCCCGGGGGACCAAGAGACCCAGTACTTC. Translated: CASSLPGDQETQYF. The genes are TRBV6-5 and TRBJ2-5; D might be TRBD2 (6 bases). Per the germline V gene, CDR1 is MNHEY and CDR2 is SVGAGI. V was trimmed by 6 bases and J by 0 bases, leaving 11 bases between them. There are 14 residues in the CDR3.

The rearrangement links TRBV19 to TRBJ2-7; TRBD2 is a possible D gene (6 bases). Germline CDR1 is LNHDA and CDR2 is SQIVND (reference sequence). V was shortened by 3 bases and J by 1 base, with 13 bases between the two germline ends. The CDR3 is 15 amino acids. The chain's CDR3 is CASSIGRDVSYEQYF. The CDR3 DNA sequence: TGTGCCAGTAGTATCGGGCGGGACGTTTCCTACGAGCAGTACTTC. Filled out from reference TRBV19 and TRBJ2-7, the complete variable domain reads DGGITQSPKYLFRKEGQNVTLSCEQNLNHDAMYWYRQDPGQGLRLIYYSQIVNDFQKGDIAEGYSVSREKKESFPLTVTSAQKNPTAFYLCASSIGRDVSYEQYFGPGTRLTVT.

The sample holds a few counts of this clonotype. The CDR3 here is CSASVSAYSNQPQHF. The CDR3 DNA reads as TGCAGTGCTAGTGTATCGGCTTATAGCAATCAGCCCCAGCATTTT. J is TRBJ1-5 and V is TRBV20-1, with D uncertain. The CDR3 has 15 residues. The V end was cut by 3 bases, the J end by 0 bases, with 12 bases between. CDR1 and CDR2 from the germline V gene are DFQATT and SNEGSKA (reference sequence).

The chain links TRBV11-3 to TRBJ2-1, with TRBD2 matching 8 bases. CDR3 size: 15 residues. The V gene's germline CDR1 is SGHNT and CDR2 YENEEA. Losses at the gene ends were 5 bases for V and 0 bases for J; bases not matched to a gene: 3. The CDR3 loop is CASSGREGSYNEQFF. The CDR3 DNA is TGTGCCAGCAGCGGTCGGGAGGGCTCCTACAATGAGCAGTTCTTC.

The V gene is TRBV12-3 or TRBV12-4, the J gene TRBJ1-5; D gene unclear. V was pared by 6 bases and J by 9 bases, with 12 bases between. The CDR3 is made up of 12 amino acids. CDR3 amino acids: CASSPRERPQHF. The CDR3 DNA reads as TGTGCCAGCAGCCCGAGAGAGCGGCCCCAGCATTTT.

In nucleotides, the CDR3 is TGTGCCATCAGTTCAGCGGGGGGGCCCTCAGATACGCAGTATTTT. Amino acid sequence: CAISSAGGPSDTQYF. V is TRBV10-3 and J is TRBJ2-3; 10 bases agree with TRBD2. The CDR3 runs 15 residues. Germline CDR1 reads ENHRY; CDR2 reads SYGVKD. V lost 5 bases and J lost 4; bases outside the gene matches: 6.

The J gene is TRBJ1-1, the V gene TRBV7-9; weak D call: TRBD1 (6 bases). CDR3 size: 14 residues. Germline CDR1 and CDR2: SEHNR and FQNEAQ (reference sequence). Trimming stripped 3 bases from V and 4 bases from J, with 12 bases between. CDR3 sequence reads: CASSFAARGTEAFF. The DNA for the CDR3 is TGTGCCAGCAGCTTCGCGGCCAGGGGCACTGAAGCTTTCTTT.

The chain joins TRBV6-2 or TRBV6-3 to TRBJ2-2; possible D gene TRBD2, 5 bases. The germline gives CDR1 MNHEY, CDR2 SVGEGT. Between the trimmed V and J ends, which lost 7 bases and 4 bases, there was a span of 22 bases. This CDR3 has 17 amino acids. The CDR3 DNA is TGTGCCAGCACCCTCCGGGGTACGGGAATTTCCACCGGGGAGCTGTTTTTT. Translation gives CASTLRGTGISTGELFF.

This clonotype was found a few times. This chain links TRBV7-9 with TRBJ1-2, with D perhaps TRBD1 (6 bases). Germline V gene data show CDR1 as SEHNR and CDR2 as FQNEAQ (reference sequence). Trimming left V 2 bases short and J 6 bases short, with 13 bases between. There are 14 residues in the CDR3. CDR3 protein: CASSLLGRGDGYTF. CDR3 DNA: TGTGCCAGCAGCTTATTGGGCAGGGGAGATGGCTACACCTTC. Full variable domain (missing parts from reference TRBV7-9 and TRBJ1-2): DTGVSQNPRHKITKRGQNVTFRCDPISEHNRLYWYRQTLGQGPEFLTYFQNEAQLEKSRLLSDRFSAERPKGSFSTLEIQRTEQGDSAMYLCASSLLGRGDGYTFGSGTRLTVV.

The CDR3 sequence is CASRTGDRGLYEQYF. Here the CDR3 DNA reads TGTGCCAGCAGGACCGGGGACAGGGGCCTCTACGAGCAGTACTTC. This chain links TRBV6-1 with TRBJ2-7, with 10 bases lining up with TRBD1. The CDR3 is 15 residues long. J lost 3 bases, V lost 6 bases, and 8 bases had no gene match. Germline-derived CDR1 and CDR2 are MNHNS and SASEGT.

This clonotype was counted between two and nine times. The V gene is TRBV7-9, the J gene TRBJ2-7; D is perhaps TRBD2 (5 bases). The CDR3 runs to 16 residues. Trimming pared 5 bases from V and 0 bases from J, leaving 17 bases between. CDR1 and CDR2 from the germline V gene are SEHNR and FQNEAQ (reference sequence). The CDR3 region has the DNA TGTGCCAGCAGCCCCATCCCGGGATTCTCCTCCTACGAGCAGTACTTC. Its protein product is CASSPIPGFSSYEQYF.